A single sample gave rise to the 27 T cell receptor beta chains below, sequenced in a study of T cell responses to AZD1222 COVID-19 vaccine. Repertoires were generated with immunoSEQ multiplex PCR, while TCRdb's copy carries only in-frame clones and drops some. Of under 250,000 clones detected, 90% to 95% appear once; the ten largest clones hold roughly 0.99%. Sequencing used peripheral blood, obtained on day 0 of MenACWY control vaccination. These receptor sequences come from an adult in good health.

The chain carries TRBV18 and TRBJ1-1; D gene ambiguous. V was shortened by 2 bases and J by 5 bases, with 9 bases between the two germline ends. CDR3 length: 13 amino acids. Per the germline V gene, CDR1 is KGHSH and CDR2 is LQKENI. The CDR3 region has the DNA TGTGCCAGCTCACCATTAGGTATTACTGAAGCTTTCTTT. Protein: CASSPLGITEAFF.

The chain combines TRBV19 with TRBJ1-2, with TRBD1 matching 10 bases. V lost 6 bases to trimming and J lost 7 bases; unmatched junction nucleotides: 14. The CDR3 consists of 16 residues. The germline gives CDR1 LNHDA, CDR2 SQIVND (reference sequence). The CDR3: CASRPGQGQLAGGYTF. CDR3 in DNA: TGTGCCAGTAGGCCGGGACAGGGGCAATTGGCTGGTGGCTACACCTTC.

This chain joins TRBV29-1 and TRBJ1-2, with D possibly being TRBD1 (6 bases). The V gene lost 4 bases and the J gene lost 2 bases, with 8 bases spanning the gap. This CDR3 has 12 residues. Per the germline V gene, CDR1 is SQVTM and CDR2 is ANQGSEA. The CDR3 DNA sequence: TGCAGCGTTGCGGACAGAAACTATGGCTACACCTTC. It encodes CSVADRNYGYTF.

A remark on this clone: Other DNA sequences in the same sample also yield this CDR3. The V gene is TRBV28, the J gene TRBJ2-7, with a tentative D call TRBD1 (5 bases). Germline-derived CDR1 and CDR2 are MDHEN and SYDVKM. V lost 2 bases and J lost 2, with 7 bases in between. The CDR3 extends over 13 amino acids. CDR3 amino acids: CASSLQGAYEQYF. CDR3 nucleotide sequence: TGTGCCAGCAGTTTACAGGGTGCCTACGAGCAGTACTTC.

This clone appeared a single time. The CDR3 sequence is CASTRTSGDTQYF. Here the CDR3 DNA reads TGTGCCAGCACCCGGACCAGCGGAGATACGCAGTATTTT. This chain connects TRBV12-3 or TRBV12-4 to TRBJ2-3, with D perhaps TRBD2 (5 bases). The CDR3 loop spans 13 amino acids. The V end lost 7 bases, the J end lost 5 bases, and 13 bases lay between the germline ends.

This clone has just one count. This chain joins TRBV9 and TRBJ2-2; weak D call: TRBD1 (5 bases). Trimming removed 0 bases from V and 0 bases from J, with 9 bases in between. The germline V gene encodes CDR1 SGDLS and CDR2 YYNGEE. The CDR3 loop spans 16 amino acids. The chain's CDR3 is CASSVAKGTNTGELFF. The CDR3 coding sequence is TGTGCCAGCAGCGTAGCTAAGGGGACGAACACCGGGGAGCTGTTTTTT.

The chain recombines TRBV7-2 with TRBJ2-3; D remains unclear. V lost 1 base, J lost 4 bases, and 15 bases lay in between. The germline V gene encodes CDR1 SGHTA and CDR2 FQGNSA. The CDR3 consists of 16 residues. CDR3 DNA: TGTGCCAGCAGCTTAGGGGTTGGGCGCAACTCAGATACGCAGTATTTT. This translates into CASSLGVGRNSDTQYF.

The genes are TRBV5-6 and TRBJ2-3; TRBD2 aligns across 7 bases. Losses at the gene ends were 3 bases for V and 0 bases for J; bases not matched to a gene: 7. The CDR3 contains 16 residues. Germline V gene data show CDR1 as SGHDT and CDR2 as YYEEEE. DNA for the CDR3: TGTGCCAGCAGCTGGGGTGGGACTACTAGCACAGATACGCAGTATTTT. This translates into CASSWGGTTSTDTQYF. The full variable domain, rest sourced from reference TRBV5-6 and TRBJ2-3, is DAGVTQSPTHLIKTRGQQVTLRCSPKSGHDTVSWYQQALGQGPQFIFQYYEEEERQRGNFPDRFSGHQFPNYSSELNVNALLLGDSALYLCASSWGGTTSTDTQYFGPGTRLTVL.

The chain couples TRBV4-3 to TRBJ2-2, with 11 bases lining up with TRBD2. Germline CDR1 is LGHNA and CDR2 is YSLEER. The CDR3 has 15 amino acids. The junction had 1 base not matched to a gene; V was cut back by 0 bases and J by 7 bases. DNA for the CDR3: TGCGCCAGCAGCCAAGAACTAGCGGGGGTCGGGGAGCTGTTTTTT. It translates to CASSQELAGVGELFF.

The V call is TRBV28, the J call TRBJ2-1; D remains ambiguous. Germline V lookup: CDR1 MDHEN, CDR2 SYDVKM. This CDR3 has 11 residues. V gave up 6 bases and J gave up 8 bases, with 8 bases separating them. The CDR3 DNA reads TGTGCCAGCAGAACGTCCCATGAGCAGTTCTTC. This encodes CASRTSHEQFF.

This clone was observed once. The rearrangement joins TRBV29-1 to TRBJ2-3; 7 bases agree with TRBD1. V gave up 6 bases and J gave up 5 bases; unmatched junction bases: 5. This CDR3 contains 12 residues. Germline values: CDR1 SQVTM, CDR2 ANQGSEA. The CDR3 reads CSVGPGGDTQYF. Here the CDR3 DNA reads TGCAGCGTCGGACCAGGGGGAGATACGCAGTATTTT.

The CDR3 region is CASSQDSRTANTEAFF. CDR3 nucleotides: TGCGCCAGCAGCCAAGATAGTCGAACCGCTAACACTGAAGCTTTCTTT. The rearrangement joins TRBV4-3 to TRBJ1-1; no definite D call. V shed 0 bases and J shed 2 bases, with 13 bases lying between them. The CDR3 runs 16 residues. CDR1 LGHNA and CDR2 YSLEER come from the germline V gene.

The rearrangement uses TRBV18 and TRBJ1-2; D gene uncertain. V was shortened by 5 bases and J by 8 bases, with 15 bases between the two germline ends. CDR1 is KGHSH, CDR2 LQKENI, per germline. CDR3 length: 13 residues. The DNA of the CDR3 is TGTGCCAGCTCAACGACACTTCAGGAGGGCTACACCTTC. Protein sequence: CASSTTLQEGYTF.

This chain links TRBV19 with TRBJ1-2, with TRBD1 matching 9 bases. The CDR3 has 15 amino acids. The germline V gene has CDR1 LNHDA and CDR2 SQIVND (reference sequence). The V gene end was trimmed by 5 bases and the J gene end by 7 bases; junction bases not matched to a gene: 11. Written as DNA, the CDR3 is TGTGCCAGTAGTGCTCCGGGACAGGGTTTTGGTGGCTACACCTTC. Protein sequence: CASSAPGQGFGGYTF.

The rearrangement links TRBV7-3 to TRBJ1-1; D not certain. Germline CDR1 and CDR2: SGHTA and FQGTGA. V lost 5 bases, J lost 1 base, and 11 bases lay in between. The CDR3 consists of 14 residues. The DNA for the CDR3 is TGTGCCAGCAGCCGCAGTGGTGGGAACACTGAAGCTTTCTTT. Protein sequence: CASSRSGGNTEAFF. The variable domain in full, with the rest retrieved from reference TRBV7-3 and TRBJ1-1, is GAGVSQTPSNKVTEKGKYVELRCDPISGHTALYWYRQSLGQGPEFLIYFQGTGAADDSGLPNDRFFAVRPEGSVSTLKIQRTERGDSAVYLCASSRSGGNTEAFFGQGTRLTVV.

The CDR3 nucleotides read TGTGCCAGCGGCCTTGGGGGAGAAAAACTGTTTTTT. Protein product: CASGLGGEKLFF. The chain couples TRBV2 to TRBJ1-4; D might be TRBD1 (5 bases). CDR3 size: 12 residues. V lost 8 bases to trimming and J lost 8 bases, with 12 bases between them. Germline V gene data show CDR1 as SNHLY and CDR2 as FYNNEI.

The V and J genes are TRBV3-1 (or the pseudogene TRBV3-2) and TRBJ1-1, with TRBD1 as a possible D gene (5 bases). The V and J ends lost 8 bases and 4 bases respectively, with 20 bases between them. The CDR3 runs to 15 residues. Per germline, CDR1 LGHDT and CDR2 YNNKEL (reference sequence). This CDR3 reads CASGRGSLYGTEAFF. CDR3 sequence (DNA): TGTGCCAGCGGAAGGGGTAGTTTGTATGGCACTGAAGCTTTCTTT.

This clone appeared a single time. CDR3 loop: CASRTTGGGNQPQHF. Written as DNA, the CDR3 is TGTGCCAGTAGGACGACAGGGGGCGGCAATCAGCCCCAGCATTTT. The chain joins TRBV19 to TRBJ1-5, with TRBD1 matching 10 bases. The CDR3 is made up of 15 amino acids. Germline-derived CDR1 and CDR2 are LNHDA and SQIVND (reference sequence). V shed 6 bases and J 2 bases; nucleotides not matched to a gene: 4.

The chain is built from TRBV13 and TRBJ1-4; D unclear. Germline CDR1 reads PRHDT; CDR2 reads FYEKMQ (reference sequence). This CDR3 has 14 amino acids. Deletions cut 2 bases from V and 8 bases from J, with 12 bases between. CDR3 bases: TGTGCCAGCAGCTTAATGAGGGCAAGCGAAAAACTGTTTTTT. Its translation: CASSLMRASEKLFF.

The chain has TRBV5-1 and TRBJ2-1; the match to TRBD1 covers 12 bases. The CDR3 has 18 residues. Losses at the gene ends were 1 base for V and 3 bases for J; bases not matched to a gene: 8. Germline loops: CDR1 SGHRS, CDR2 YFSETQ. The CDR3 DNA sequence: TGCGCCAGCAGCTTGAACCGGGACAGGGGGCGCATCTACAATGAGCAGTTCTTC. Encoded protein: CASSLNRDRGRIYNEQFF.

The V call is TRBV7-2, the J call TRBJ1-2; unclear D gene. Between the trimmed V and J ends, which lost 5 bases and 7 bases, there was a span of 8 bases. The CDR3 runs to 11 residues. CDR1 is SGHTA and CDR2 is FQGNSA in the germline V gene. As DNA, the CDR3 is TGTGCCAGCAGCCGATTAACTGGCTACACCTTC. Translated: CASSRLTGYTF.

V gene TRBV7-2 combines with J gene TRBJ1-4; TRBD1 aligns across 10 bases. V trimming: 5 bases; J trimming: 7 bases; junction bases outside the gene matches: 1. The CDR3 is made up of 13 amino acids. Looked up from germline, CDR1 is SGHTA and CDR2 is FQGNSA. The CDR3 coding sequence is TGTGCCAGCAGCAGGGACAGGGGTGAAAAACTGTTTTTT. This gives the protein CASSRDRGEKLFF.

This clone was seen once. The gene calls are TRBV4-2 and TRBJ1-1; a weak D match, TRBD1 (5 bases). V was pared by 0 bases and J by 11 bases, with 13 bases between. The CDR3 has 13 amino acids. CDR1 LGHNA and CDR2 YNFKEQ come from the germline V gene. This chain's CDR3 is CASSQETGGIAFF. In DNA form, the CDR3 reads TGTGCCAGCAGCCAAGAAACCGGGGGTATCGCTTTCTTT.

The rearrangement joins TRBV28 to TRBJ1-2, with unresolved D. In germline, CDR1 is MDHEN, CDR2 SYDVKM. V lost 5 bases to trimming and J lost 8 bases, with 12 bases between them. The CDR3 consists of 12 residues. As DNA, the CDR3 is TGTGCCAGCAGTGTACCTGAAAGCGGCTACACCTTC. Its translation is CASSVPESGYTF.

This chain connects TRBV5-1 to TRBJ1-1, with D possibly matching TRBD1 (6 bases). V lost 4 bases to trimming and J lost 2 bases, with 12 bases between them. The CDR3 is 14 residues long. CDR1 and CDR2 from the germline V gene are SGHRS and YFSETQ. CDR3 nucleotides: TGCGCCAGCAGCAGGGGGTTTGGAAACACTGAAGCTTTCTTT. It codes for CASSRGFGNTEAFF.

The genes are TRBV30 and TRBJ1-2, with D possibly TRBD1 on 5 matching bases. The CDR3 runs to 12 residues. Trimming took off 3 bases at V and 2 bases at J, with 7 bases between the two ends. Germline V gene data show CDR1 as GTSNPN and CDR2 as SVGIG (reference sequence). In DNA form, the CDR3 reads TGTGCCTGGAGAGGGACGAACTATGGCTACACCTTC. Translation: CAWRGTNYGYTF.

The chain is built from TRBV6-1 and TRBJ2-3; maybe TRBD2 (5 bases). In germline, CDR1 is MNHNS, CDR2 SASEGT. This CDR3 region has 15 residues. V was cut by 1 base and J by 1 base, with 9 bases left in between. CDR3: CASSEGSGRTDTQYF. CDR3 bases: TGTGCCAGCAGTGAAGGCAGCGGCCGCACAGATACGCAGTATTTT.